The T cell receptor beta chain under discussion was sequenced for a study of blood T cell repertoires in COVID-19. Study as a whole: In each case, the material was cDNA or gDNA derived from T cells, B-cell-depleted T cells, or PBMCs.

The CDR3 has 18 amino acids. Unmatched junction bases numbered 17, after V lost 4 bases and J lost 3 bases. Germline values: CDR1 SGHDT, CDR2 YYEEEE. Profiling relied on immunoSEQ multiplex PCR, and the TCRdb table lists in-frame clones only, not all of them. The repertoire holds under 500,000 clones, with around 88% as singletons. Specimen: peripheral blood. The clonotype was recovered from a woman aged 30 to 39 with acute or convalescent COVID-19. The gene calls are TRBV5-6 and TRBJ2-3; 7 positions match TRBD1. This CDR3 reads CASSSRSGRSGGTDTQYF. The CDR3 DNA is TGTGCCAGCAGCAGTAGGTCTGGTCGGTCAGGGGGAACAGATACGCAGTATTTT.